This record concerns one T cell receptor beta chain sequence. Other DNA sequences in the sample encode the same CDR3. The table came from immunoSEQ multiplex PCR; TCRdb's copy has only in-frame clones and leaves some out. The sample yields roughly 110,000 clones, 92% seen once. This record belongs to a study of T cell changes during pregnancy in multiple sclerosis. This CDR3 has 14 residues. Trimming removed 3 bases from V and 4 bases from J, with 11 bases in between. CDR1 is SGDLS and CDR2 is YYNGEE in the germline V gene. Sample: peripheral blood, taken in the third trimester of pregnancy. The TCR sequence derives from a female donor in good health, enrolled as a control in a pregnancy study. This chain joins TRBV9 and TRBJ1-3; the D gene is possibly TRBD1 (5 bases). The CDR3 sequence: CASSDQGSGNTIYF. The CDR3 region has the DNA TGTGCCAGCAGCGACCAGGGATCAGGAAACACCATATATTTT.